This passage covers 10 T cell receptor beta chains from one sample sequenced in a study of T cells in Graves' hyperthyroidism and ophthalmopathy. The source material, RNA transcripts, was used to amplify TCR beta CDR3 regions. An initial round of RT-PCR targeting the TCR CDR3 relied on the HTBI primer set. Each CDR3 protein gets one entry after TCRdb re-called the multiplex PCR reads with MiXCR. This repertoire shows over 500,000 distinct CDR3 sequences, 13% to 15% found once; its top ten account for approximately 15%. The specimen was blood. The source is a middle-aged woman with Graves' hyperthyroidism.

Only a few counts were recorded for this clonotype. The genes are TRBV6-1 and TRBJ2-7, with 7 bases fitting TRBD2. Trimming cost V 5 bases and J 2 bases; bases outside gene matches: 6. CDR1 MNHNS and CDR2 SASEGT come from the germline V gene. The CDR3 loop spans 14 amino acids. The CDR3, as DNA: TGTGCCAGCAGTTCTAGCGGCCTGCCCTACGAGCAGTACTTC. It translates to CASSSSGLPYEQYF.

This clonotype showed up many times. The CDR3 protein is CAIRTGDNTGELFF. The CDR3 coding sequence is TGTGCCATCAGAACAGGGGATAACACCGGGGAGCTGTTTTTT. The chain employs TRBV10-3 and TRBJ2-2, with TRBD1 matching 7 bases. CDR3 length equals 14 residues. The germline V gene encodes CDR1 ENHRY and CDR2 SYGVKD. V trimming: 6 bases; J trimming: 2 bases; junction bases outside the gene matches: 3.

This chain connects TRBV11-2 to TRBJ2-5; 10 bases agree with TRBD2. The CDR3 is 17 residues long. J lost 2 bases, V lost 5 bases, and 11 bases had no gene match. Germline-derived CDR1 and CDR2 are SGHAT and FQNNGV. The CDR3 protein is CASSPTPGLAKQETQYF. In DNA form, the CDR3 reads TGTGCCAGCAGCCCTACCCCGGGACTAGCGAAACAAGAGACCCAGTACTTC.

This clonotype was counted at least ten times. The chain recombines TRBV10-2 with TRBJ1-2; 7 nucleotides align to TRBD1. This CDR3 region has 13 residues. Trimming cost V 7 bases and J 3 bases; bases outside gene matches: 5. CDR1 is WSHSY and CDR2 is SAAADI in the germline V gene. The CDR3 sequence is CASTRQGDYGYTF. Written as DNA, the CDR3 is TGCGCCAGCACCAGACAGGGTGACTATGGCTACACCTTC.

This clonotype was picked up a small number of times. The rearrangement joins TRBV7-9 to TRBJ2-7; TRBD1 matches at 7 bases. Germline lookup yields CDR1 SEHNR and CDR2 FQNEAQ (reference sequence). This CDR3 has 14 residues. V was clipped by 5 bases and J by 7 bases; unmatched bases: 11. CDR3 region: CASSLRGGLEEQYF. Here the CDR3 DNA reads TGTGCCAGCAGCCTTAGAGGGGGCTTAGAAGAGCAGTACTTC. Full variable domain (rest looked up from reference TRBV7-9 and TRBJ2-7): DTGVSQNPRHKITKRGQNVTFRCDPISEHNRLYWYRQTLGQGPEFLTYFQNEAQLEKSRLLSDRFSAERPKGSFSTLEIQRTEQGDSAMYLCASSLRGGLEEQYFGPGTRLTVT.

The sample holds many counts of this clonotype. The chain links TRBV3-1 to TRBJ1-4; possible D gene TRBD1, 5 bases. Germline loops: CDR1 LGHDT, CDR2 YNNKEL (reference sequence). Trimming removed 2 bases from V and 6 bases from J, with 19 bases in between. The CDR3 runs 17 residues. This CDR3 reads CASSQSYRGVLDEKLFF. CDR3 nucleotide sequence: TGTGCCAGCAGCCAATCGTATAGGGGCGTTTTAGATGAAAAACTGTTTTTT.

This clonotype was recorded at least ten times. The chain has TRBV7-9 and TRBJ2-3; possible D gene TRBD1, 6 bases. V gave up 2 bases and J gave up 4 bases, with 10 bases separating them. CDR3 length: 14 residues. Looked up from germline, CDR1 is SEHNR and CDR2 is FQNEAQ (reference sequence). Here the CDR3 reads CASSLFGGPDTQYF. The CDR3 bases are TGTGCCAGCAGCTTATTTGGGGGCCCAGATACGCAGTATTTT.

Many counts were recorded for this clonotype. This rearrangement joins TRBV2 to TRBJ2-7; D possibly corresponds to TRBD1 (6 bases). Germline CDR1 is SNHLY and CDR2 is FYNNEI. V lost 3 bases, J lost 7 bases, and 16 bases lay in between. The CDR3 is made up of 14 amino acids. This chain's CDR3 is CASSESGDPGEQYF. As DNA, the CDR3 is TGTGCCAGCAGTGAGTCAGGGGACCCGGGTGAGCAGTACTTC.

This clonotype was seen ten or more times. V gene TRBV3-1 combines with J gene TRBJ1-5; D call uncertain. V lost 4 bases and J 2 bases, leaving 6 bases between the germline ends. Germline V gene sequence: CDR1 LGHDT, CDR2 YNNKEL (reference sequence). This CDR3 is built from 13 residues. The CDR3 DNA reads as TGTGCCAGCAGCCCGTCCGGCAATCAGCCCCAGCATTTT. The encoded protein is CASSPSGNQPQHF.

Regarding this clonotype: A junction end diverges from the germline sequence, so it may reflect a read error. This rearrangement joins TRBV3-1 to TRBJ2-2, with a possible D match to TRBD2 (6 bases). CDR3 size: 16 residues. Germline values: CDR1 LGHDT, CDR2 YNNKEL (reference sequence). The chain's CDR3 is CASSQVRGPAGGELSF. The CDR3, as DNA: TGTGCCAGCAGCCAAGTTAGGGGACCCGCCGGCGGGGAGCTGTCTTTT.